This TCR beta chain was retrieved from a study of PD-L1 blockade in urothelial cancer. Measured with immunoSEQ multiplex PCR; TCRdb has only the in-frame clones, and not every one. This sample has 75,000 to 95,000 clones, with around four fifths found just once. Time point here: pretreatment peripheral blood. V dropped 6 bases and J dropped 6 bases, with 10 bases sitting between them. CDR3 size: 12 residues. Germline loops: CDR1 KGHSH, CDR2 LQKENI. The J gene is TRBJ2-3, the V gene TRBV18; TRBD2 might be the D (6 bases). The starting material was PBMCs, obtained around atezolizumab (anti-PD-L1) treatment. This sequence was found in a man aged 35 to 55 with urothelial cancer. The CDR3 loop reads CASSPEGDTQYF. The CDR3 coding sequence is TGTGCCAGCTCCCCGGAGGGGGATACGCAGTATTTT.